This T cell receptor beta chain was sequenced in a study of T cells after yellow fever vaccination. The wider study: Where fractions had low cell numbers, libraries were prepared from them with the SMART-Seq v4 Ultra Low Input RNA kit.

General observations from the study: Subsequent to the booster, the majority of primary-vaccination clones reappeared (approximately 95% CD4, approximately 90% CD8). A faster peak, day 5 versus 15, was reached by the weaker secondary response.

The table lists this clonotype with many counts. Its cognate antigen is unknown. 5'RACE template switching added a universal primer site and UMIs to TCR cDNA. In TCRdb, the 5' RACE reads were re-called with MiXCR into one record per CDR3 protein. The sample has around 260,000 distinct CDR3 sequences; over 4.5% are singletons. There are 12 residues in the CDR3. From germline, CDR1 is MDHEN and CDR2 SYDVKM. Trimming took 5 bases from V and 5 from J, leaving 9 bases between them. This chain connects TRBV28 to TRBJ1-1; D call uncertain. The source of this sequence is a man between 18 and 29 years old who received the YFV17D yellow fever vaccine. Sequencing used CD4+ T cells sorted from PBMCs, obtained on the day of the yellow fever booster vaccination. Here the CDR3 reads CASSPGTTEAFF. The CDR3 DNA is TGTGCCAGCAGTCCCGGAACGACTGAAGCTTTCTTT.